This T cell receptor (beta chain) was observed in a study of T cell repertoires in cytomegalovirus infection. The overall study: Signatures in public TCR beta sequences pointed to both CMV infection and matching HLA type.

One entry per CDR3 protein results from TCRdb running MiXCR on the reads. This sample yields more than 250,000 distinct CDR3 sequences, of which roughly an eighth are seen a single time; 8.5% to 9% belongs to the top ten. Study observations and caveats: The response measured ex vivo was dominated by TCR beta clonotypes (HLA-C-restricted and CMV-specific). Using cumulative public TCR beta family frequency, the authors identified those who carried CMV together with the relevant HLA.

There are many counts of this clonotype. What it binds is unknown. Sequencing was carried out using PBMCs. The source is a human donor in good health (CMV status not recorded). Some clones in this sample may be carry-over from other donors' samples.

In nucleotides, the CDR3 is TGTGCCAGTAGTATACTGGACTCAGGTGAGCAGTTCTTC. Its protein product is CASSILDSGEQFF. The chain joins TRBV19 to TRBJ2-1; perhaps TRBD2 as D (5 bases). V lost 2 bases and J lost 9, with 11 bases in between. This CDR3 contains 13 residues. Germline CDR1 reads LNHDA; CDR2 reads SQIVND (reference sequence).